These 30 T cell receptor beta chains share one sample of origin, sequenced in a study of blood T cell repertoires in COVID-19. The method was immunoSEQ multiplex PCR; TCRdb's version includes in-frame clones alone and lacks a portion of them. The sample shows about 170,000 clones, around 86% of them seen only once. Material: peripheral blood. The receptors shown here come from a man in his sixties with COVID-19, enrolled during active disease.

The genes are TRBV19 and TRBJ1-3; D remains ambiguous. V lost 4 bases and J lost 0, with 7 bases in between. The CDR3 is 14 residues long. Germline CDR1 is LNHDA and CDR2 is SQIVND (reference sequence). The CDR3 is CASSTVNSGNTIYF. The CDR3 nucleotides read TGTGCCAGTAGTACAGTGAACTCTGGAAACACCATATATTTT.

V is TRBV7-9 and J is TRBJ1-6; D gene unclear. Trimming removed 1 base at V and 8 bases at J, with 6 bases between. Germline V CDR1 and CDR2: SEHNR, FQNEAQ (reference sequence). CDR3 length equals 13 residues. The CDR3 DNA follows: TGTGCCAGCAGCTTAGAACGGGATTCACCCCTCCACTTT. Residues: CASSLERDSPLHF.

The table lists this clone with a few counts. The J gene is TRBJ1-5, the V gene TRBV7-2; no reliable D call. V dropped 4 bases and J dropped 11 bases, with 15 bases sitting between them. Germline V CDR1 and CDR2: SGHTA, FQGNSA. The CDR3 loop spans 13 amino acids. The CDR3 DNA follows: TGTGCCAGCAGCTGGGCAGGCCCCTTCGCCCAGCATTTT. Encoded protein: CASSWAGPFAQHF.

This clone was seen a single time. This chain connects TRBV11-3 to TRBJ2-7; 7 bases agree with TRBD1. This CDR3 is 14 amino acids long. The germline V gene has CDR1 SGHNT and CDR2 YENEEA. V was clipped by 5 bases and J by 2 bases; unmatched bases: 6. CDR3 residues: CASSKGGATYEQYF. In DNA form, the CDR3 reads TGTGCCAGCAGCAAAGGGGGCGCTACCTACGAGCAGTACTTC.

The chain uses TRBV6-9 and TRBJ1-2, with TRBD1 matching 9 bases. Looked up from germline, CDR1 is MNHGY and CDR2 is SVAAGI. The CDR3 is made up of 16 amino acids. The trim removed 2 bases at V and 6 bases at J, leaving 10 bases unmatched. Here the CDR3 reads CASSYPRDRERDGYTF. The CDR3 region has the DNA TGTGCCAGCAGTTATCCGCGGGACAGGGAAAGGGATGGCTACACCTTC.

The sample holds one count of this clone. The V and J genes are TRBV6-6 and TRBJ2-2; D is unclear. The CDR3 consists of 13 residues. CDR1 and CDR2 from the germline V gene are MNHNY and SVGAGI (reference sequence). Trimming removed 2 bases from V and 4 bases from J, with 5 bases in between. The CDR3 nucleotides are TGTGCCAGCAGTTACCAATTCACCGGGGAGCTGTTTTTT. It encodes CASSYQFTGELFF.

The chain combines TRBV3-1 (or the pseudogene TRBV3-2) with TRBJ2-2; D uncertain. The germline V gene encodes CDR1 LGHDT and CDR2 YNNKEL (reference sequence). The CDR3 runs 13 residues. Trimming shortened V by 8 bases and J by 1 base, and 8 bases separated the two germline ends. The CDR3 region has the DNA TGTGCCAGCTACCCAGGGAACACCGGGGAGCTGTTTTTT. Protein product: CASYPGNTGELFF.

This rearrangement joins TRBV7-2 to TRBJ1-2, with 8 bases fitting TRBD1. Germline CDR1 and CDR2: SGHTA and FQGNSA. V gave up 1 base and J gave up 0 bases; unmatched junction bases: 4. This CDR3 has 16 residues. The CDR3 region has the DNA TGTGCCAGCAGCTTAGAACAGGGGGTCGCTAACTATGGCTACACCTTC. It translates to CASSLEQGVANYGYTF.

The rearrangement uses TRBV10-3 and TRBJ1-2, with 11 bases aligning to TRBD1. J gave up 8 bases and V 6 bases, and 8 bases lay outside the gene matches. The CDR3 has 14 residues. Germline-derived CDR1 and CDR2 are ENHRY and SYGVKD. The CDR3 region is CAIREGQGGFGYTF. CDR3 nucleotides: TGTGCCATCAGGGAGGGACAGGGGGGATTCGGCTACACCTTC.

The chain links TRBV7-2 to TRBJ1-3; 12 bases are shared with TRBD1. V shed 5 bases and J 2 bases; nucleotides not matched to a gene: 1. Germline V gives CDR1 SGHTA, CDR2 FQGNSA. The CDR3 spans 15 residues. CDR3 coding DNA: TGTGCCAGCAGCCGGGACAGGGGGCCTGGAAACACCATATATTTT. It translates to CASSRDRGPGNTIYF.

This clone was seen a single time. The chain carries TRBV18 and TRBJ2-2; 7 bases are a match to TRBD2. In germline, CDR1 is KGHSH, CDR2 LQKENI. The CDR3 consists of 18 residues. V trimming: 6 bases; J trimming: 0 bases; junction bases outside the gene matches: 13. The CDR3 protein is CASSLLPGLRTNTGELFF. The DNA for the CDR3 is TGTGCCAGCTCTCTACTGCCGGGACTACGAACGAACACCGGGGAGCTGTTTTTT.

The gene calls are TRBV6-5 and TRBJ2-1; TRBD2 aligns across 10 bases. The CDR3 covers 15 residues. V trimming: 6 bases; J trimming: 7 bases; junction bases outside the gene matches: 9. Germline CDR1 and CDR2: MNHEY and SVGAGI. CDR3 nucleotide sequence: TGTGCCAGCAGGAGGACTAGCGGACCGAAGAATGAGCAGTTCTTC. It codes for CASRRTSGPKNEQFF.

This chain's CDR3 is CASSKDTSSTDTQYF. Here the CDR3 DNA reads TGTGCCAGCAGCAAGGACACGTCTAGCACAGATACGCAGTATTTT. The V call is TRBV14, the J call TRBJ2-3; D possibly corresponds to TRBD1 (5 bases). The germline V gene has CDR1 SGHDN and CDR2 FVKESK. Deletions cut 5 bases from V and 0 bases from J, with 12 bases between. The CDR3 extends over 15 amino acids. The variable domain in full, with the rest retrieved from reference TRBV14 and TRBJ2-3, is EAGVTQFPSHSVIEKGQTVTLRCDPISGHDNLYWYRRVMGKEIKFLLHFVKESKQDESGMPNNRFLAERTGGTYSTLKVQPAELEDSGVYFCASSKDTSSTDTQYFGPGTRLTVL.

The gene calls are TRBV9 and TRBJ2-1; 10 bases are shared with TRBD2. This CDR3 spans 17 amino acids. The ends lost 0 bases at V and 7 bases at J; junction bases unmatched: 10. Germline CDR1 is SGDLS and CDR2 is YYNGEE. In nucleotides, the CDR3 is TGTGCCAGCAGCGTAGCCCCTAGCGGGAGTGGTGGGAATGAGCAGTTCTTC. Protein: CASSVAPSGSGGNEQFF. Variable domain in full (rest from reference TRBV9 and TRBJ2-1): DSGVTQTPKHLITATGQRVTLRCSPRSGDLSVYWYQQSLDQGLQFLIQYYNGEERAKGNILERFSAQQFPDLHSELNLSSLELGDSALYFCASSVAPSGSGGNEQFFGPGTRLTVL.

This rearrangement joins TRBV5-6 to TRBJ2-2, with D maybe TRBD1 (5 bases). The CDR3 contains 15 residues. CDR1 SGHDT and CDR2 YYEEEE come from the germline V gene. V dropped 4 bases and J dropped 5 bases, with 15 bases sitting between them. The CDR3 loop reads CASSSKGQATGELFF. Here the CDR3 DNA reads TGTGCCAGCAGCAGTAAGGGGCAGGCTACCGGGGAGCTGTTTTTT.

This clone was detected only a few times. The chain is built from TRBV15 and TRBJ1-1; no reliable D call. Looked up from germline, CDR1 is LNHNV and CDR2 is YYDKDF (reference sequence). The V end lost 4 bases, the J end lost 0 bases, and 9 bases lay between the germline ends. The CDR3 contains 14 residues. The CDR3 nucleotides are TGTGCCACCAGCACCCAGGAATTGAACACTGAAGCTTTCTTT. It specifies CATSTQELNTEAFF.

The J gene is TRBJ2-7, the V gene TRBV7-9, with 7 bases matching TRBD2. The CDR3 loop spans 15 amino acids. V lost 5 bases, J lost 6 bases, and 13 bases stayed unmatched. From germline, CDR1 is SEHNR and CDR2 FQNEAQ (reference sequence). The CDR3: CASSPPPGLTTEQYF. CDR3 in DNA: TGTGCCAGCAGCCCACCTCCGGGACTAACCACCGAGCAGTACTTC.

This clone was counted between two and nine times. The chain has TRBV11-1 and TRBJ2-6, with D uncertain. From germline, CDR1 is SGHAT and CDR2 FQDESV (reference sequence). The CDR3 has 16 amino acids. Trimming removed 5 bases at V and 0 bases at J, with 11 bases between. The CDR3 here is CASSPLGTSGANVLTF. CDR3 DNA: TGTGCCAGCAGCCCTTTGGGCACCTCTGGGGCCAACGTCCTGACTTTC.

The chain couples TRBV7-8 to TRBJ1-2; TRBD1 matches 10 bases. CDR3 length equals 15 residues. V dropped 6 bases and J dropped 0; count of bases not matched to a gene: 4. CDR1 and CDR2 (germline): SGHVS, FQNEAQ. The CDR3 spells CASSWDRGANYGYTF. The CDR3 DNA is TGTGCCAGCAGTTGGGACAGGGGAGCTAACTATGGCTACACCTTC.

The rearrangement joins TRBV7-2 to TRBJ2-1; the D is unclear. Trimming stripped 8 bases from V and 10 bases from J, with 6 bases between. This CDR3 comprises 9 residues. Germline CDR1 is SGHTA and CDR2 is FQGNSA. CDR3 sequence reads: CASSREQFF. As DNA, the CDR3 is TGTGCCAGCTCCAGGGAGCAGTTCTTC.

The count of this clone is one. The rearrangement links TRBV5-5 to TRBJ2-7; maybe TRBD1 (6 bases). Trimming took 0 bases from V and 1 from J, leaving 14 bases between them. CDR1 and CDR2 from the germline V gene are SGHKS and YYEKEE (reference sequence). The length of the CDR3 is 16 residues. The CDR3 nucleotides are TGTGCCAGCAGCTTGGTTATCAGGACAGATTCCTACGAGCAGTACTTC. Encoded protein: CASSLVIRTDSYEQYF.

This clone was seen only a few times. The V and J genes are TRBV7-2 and TRBJ1-3; TRBD1 matches at 7 bases. The CDR3 totals 15 residues. V shed 5 bases and J 0 bases; nucleotides not matched to a gene: 4. CDR1 is SGHTA, CDR2 FQGNSA, per germline. In DNA, the CDR3 is TGTGCCAGCAGCCCCGGGACAGCCTCTGGAAACACCATATATTTT. It yields the protein CASSPGTASGNTIYF.

V usage is TRBV5-1 and J usage is TRBJ2-2; D unresolved. CDR3 size: 14 residues. CDR1 is SGHRS, CDR2 YFSETQ, per germline. Trimming removed 1 base at V and 9 bases at J, with 13 bases between. This chain's CDR3 is CASSLSQDGRELFF. The CDR3 DNA sequence: TGCGCCAGCAGCTTGTCTCAGGATGGCCGGGAGCTGTTTTTT.

The rearrangement uses TRBV10-2 and TRBJ1-4, with D unclear. Germline V lookup: CDR1 WSHSY, CDR2 SAAADI. V dropped 7 bases and J dropped 0 bases, with 12 bases sitting between them. The CDR3 contains 15 residues. This CDR3 reads CASNPGVATNEKLFF. CDR3 sequence (DNA): TGCGCCAGCAACCCCGGGGTCGCAACTAATGAAAAACTGTTTTTT.

This clone was detected only once. The CDR3 reads CASSRSGLAGGQGHEQYF. The DNA of the CDR3 is TGCGCCAGCAGCCGATCGGGACTAGCGGGGGGGCAGGGCCACGAGCAGTACTTC. This chain uses TRBV5-1 with TRBJ2-7, with TRBD2 matching 16 bases. CDR3 length: 18 amino acids. V was pared by 4 bases and J by 5 bases, with 12 bases of the junction left unmatched. Germline V gives CDR1 SGHRS, CDR2 YFSETQ.

Only one count was recorded for this clone. The chain carries TRBV5-1 and TRBJ1-5; D gene ambiguous. The CDR3 is made up of 14 amino acids. Germline values: CDR1 SGHRS, CDR2 YFSETQ. The V end was cut by 0 bases, the J end by 4 bases, with 8 bases between. This CDR3 reads CASSLGAGNQPQHF. For the CDR3, the DNA is TGCGCCAGCAGCTTGGGGGCAGGTAATCAGCCCCAGCATTTT.

CDR3 in DNA: TGCAGTGCCAGCGATTATGGCGAGCAGTACTTC. This translates into CSASDYGEQYF. This sequence joins TRBV20-1 and TRBJ2-7; D unclear. The CDR3 contains 11 residues. Germline CDR1 is DFQATT and CDR2 is SNEGSKA (reference sequence). The V end was cut by 6 bases, the J end by 6 bases, with 12 bases between.

In its sample, this clone was seen once. This chain joins TRBV18 and TRBJ2-7; D is possibly TRBD2 (7 bases). Germline CDR1 KGHSH, CDR2 LQKENI. V dropped 2 bases and J dropped 0 bases, with 17 bases sitting between them. The CDR3 runs 17 residues. CDR3 nucleotide sequence: TGTGCCAGCTCACCAGACACAGGGATAGCGGGCTCCTACGAGCAGTACTTC. The encoded protein is CASSPDTGIAGSYEQYF.

The rearrangement uses TRBV27 and TRBJ1-2, with D possibly TRBD1 on 5 matching bases. Trimming shortened V by 6 bases and J by 2 bases, and 16 bases separated the two germline ends. CDR1 and CDR2 (germline): MNHEY, SMNVEV (reference sequence). There are 15 residues in the CDR3. The CDR3 spells CASSDLQEVNYGYTF. The CDR3 DNA sequence: TGTGCCAGCAGCGATTTACAGGAAGTAAACTATGGCTACACCTTC.

The gene calls are TRBV9 and TRBJ1-2, with 9 bases aligning to TRBD1. This CDR3 has 15 residues. From germline, CDR1 is SGDLS and CDR2 YYNGEE. With 4 bases clipped from V and 6 bases from J, the junction kept 10 bases outside the gene matches. The CDR3 sequence: CASSRGQGGSDGYTF. The CDR3 coding sequence is TGTGCCAGCAGCCGGGGACAGGGTGGATCCGATGGCTACACCTTC.